There are a few counts of the clone carrying this T cell receptor beta chain. Its antigen is not known. Unique-molecular-identifier-tagged TCR beta cDNA libraries were used. Between about 1 and 10 million T cells gave rise to a few hundred thousand cDNA molecules. Using its own MiXCR run on the PCR reads, TCRdb lists one record per CDR3 protein. The sample has some 890,000 distinct CDR3 sequences; approximately 50% are singletons. Trimming took off 4 bases at V and 13 bases at J, with 21 bases between the two ends. Germline CDR1 is SGHRS and CDR2 is YFSETQ. The CDR3 covers 14 residues. The data stem from a study of post-analysis software for immune sequencing data. Across the whole study: The cohort encompassed relapsing-remitting, secondary progressive and progressive-relapsing multiple sclerosis disease courses. Points from the study as a whole: Relative to controls, patients had about 5 TRBV segments at higher frequency, with TRBV5-6, TRBV5-1 and TRBV20-1 among these. Patients with multiple sclerosis recorded significantly lower normalized Chao1 diversity than controls, the study found.

This chain joins TRBV5-1 and TRBJ2-4; D is perhaps TRBD2 (5 bases). The receptor's source is a girl between 10 and 17 years old with multiple sclerosis. Material for sequencing was blood. In nucleotides, the CDR3 is TGCGCCAGCAGCACAACAAACCCCCGGGGAGAGCAGTACTTC. It encodes CASSTTNPRGEQYF. The full variable domain, with the rest looked up from reference TRBV5-1 and TRBJ2-4, is KAGVTQTPRYLIKTRGQQVTLSCSPISGHRSVSWYQQTPGQGLQFLFEYFSETQRNKGNFPGRFSGRQFSNSRSEMNVSTLELGDSALYLCASSTTNPRGEQYFGAGTRLSVL.